This T cell receptor (beta chain) was obtained from a study of T-cell reconstitution after alpha-beta-depleted transplantation in children. The V segment lost 1 base and the J segment 5 bases; nucleotides outside the gene matches: 12. The CDR3 length is 18 residues. In germline, CDR1 is MNHEY, CDR2 SMNVEV (reference sequence). Unique molecular identifiers featured in how the TCRbeta library was prepared. Each CDR3 protein gets one entry after TCRdb re-called the PCR reads with MiXCR. This table holds around 360,000 distinct CDR3 sequences, 10% to 13% found once. This clonotype was seen only a few times.

This specimen was PBMCs from the stem cell graft donor, taken from the stem cell graft. The sequence derives from a human donor who donated a stem cell graft to a child with acute lymphoblastic leukemia. The J gene is TRBJ2-3, the V gene TRBV27; 10 bases are a match to TRBD2. The CDR3 coding sequence is TGTGCCAGCAGTTTATTCTTCGGAGCGGGAGGGCCTGGAGATACGCAGTATTTT. It yields the protein CASSLFFGAGGPGDTQYF.